The 12 T cell receptor beta chains given below trace back to one sample, sequenced in a study of cytomegalovirus exposure and HLA in healthy donors. The method was immunoSEQ multiplex PCR; TCRdb's version includes in-frame clones alone and lacks a portion of them. Here the sample spans 100,000 to 150,000 clones, 80% to 90% being singletons. Sequencing was done on a sample of PBMCs. The source of these receptors is a woman between 18 and 29 years old in good health and CMV-seronegative.

This clone was seen once. For the CDR3, the DNA is TGTGCCAGCAGTTCCGACAGGGGATCGAATGAGCAGTTCTTC. This sequence encodes CASSSDRGSNEQFF. The rearrangement links TRBV6-5 to TRBJ2-1; 8 bases match TRBD1. CDR1 and CDR2 from the germline V gene are MNHEY and SVGAGI. The CDR3 loop spans 14 amino acids. After removal of 4 bases from V and 7 bases from J, the junction contained 6 bases not matched to a gene.

The CDR3 coding sequence is TGTGCCAGCAGTGTCCTAGGGAGTGAATACGAGCAGTACTTC. It translates to CASSVLGSEYEQYF. The V gene is TRBV6-5, the J gene TRBJ2-7; perhaps TRBD2 as D (5 bases). This CDR3 spans 14 amino acids. Trimming cost V 5 bases and J 4 bases, with 15 bases left between them. Germline V CDR1 and CDR2: MNHEY, SVGAGI.

The gene calls are TRBV30 and TRBJ2-3; 7 positions agree with TRBD2. V lost 1 base to trimming and J lost 8 bases; unmatched junction nucleotides: 0. Germline V CDR1 and CDR2: GTSNPN, SVGIG (reference sequence). The CDR3 contains 11 residues. The CDR3 sequence: CAWSASGTQYF. In DNA form, the CDR3 reads TGTGCCTGGAGTGCTAGCGGTACGCAGTATTTT.

This clone was observed a few times. The chain recombines TRBV29-1 with TRBJ2-7, with TRBD1 matching over 9 bases. Germline trimming cut 0 bases from V and 1 base from J; bases unmatched to any gene: 7. Per germline, CDR1 SQVTM and CDR2 ANQGSEA. CDR3 length: 16 amino acids. The CDR3 sequence is CSVEEGRTGESYEQYF. In nucleotides, the CDR3 is TGCAGCGTTGAAGAGGGACGGACAGGGGAATCCTACGAGCAGTACTTC.

The chain links TRBV7-2 to TRBJ2-1, with 9 bases identical to TRBD2. The CDR3 consists of 16 residues. With V trimmed by 7 bases and J by 7 bases, 14 bases remained unmatched. CDR1 is SGHTA and CDR2 is FQGNSA in the germline V gene. CDR3 coding DNA: TGTGCCAGCATCCGTAGCGGGAGAGCTTCGGGGAATGAGCAGTTCTTC. Encoded protein: CASIRSGRASGNEQFF.

This chain links TRBV7-9 with TRBJ2-1; D uncertain. V lost 1 base to trimming and J lost 4 bases, with 8 bases between them. Germline V gives CDR1 SEHNR, CDR2 FQNEAQ (reference sequence). The CDR3 spans 14 residues. The chain's CDR3 is CASSLGSSYNEQFF. For the CDR3, the DNA is TGTGCCAGCAGCTTAGGATCCAGTTACAATGAGCAGTTCTTC.

The rearrangement links TRBV27 to TRBJ1-1, with 7 bases lining up with TRBD1. The CDR3 is 15 residues long. Germline V CDR1 and CDR2: MNHEY, SMNVEV (reference sequence). The V gene end was trimmed by 3 bases and the J gene end by 5 bases; junction bases not matched to a gene: 9. DNA for the CDR3: TGTGCCAGCAGTTTGGGAAAACAGGGGCGTACTGAAGCTTTCTTT. Its protein is CASSLGKQGRTEAFF.

This chain links TRBV6-5 with TRBJ2-1; no clear D gene. V was pared by 4 bases and J by 0 bases, with 13 bases between. CDR3 length: 16 amino acids. Germline CDR1 is MNHEY and CDR2 is SVGAGI. The CDR3 sequence is CASSSLLPSSYNEQFF. The CDR3 DNA sequence: TGTGCCAGCAGTTCCCTCCTCCCCAGCTCCTACAATGAGCAGTTCTTC.

This chain links TRBV11-1 with TRBJ2-3; 10 bases agree with TRBD1. There are 15 residues in the CDR3. Germline CDR1 SGHAT, CDR2 FQDESV (reference sequence). V dropped 5 bases and J dropped 5; count of bases not matched to a gene: 7. The CDR3, as DNA: TGTGCCAGCAGCCAAGGACAGGGGGACATAGATACGCAGTATTTT. It yields the protein CASSQGQGDIDTQYF.

The CDR3 region has the DNA TGTGCCAGCAGCTGGGACAGGTTCTCCTACTCTGGGGCCAACGTCCTGACTTTC. Protein sequence: CASSWDRFSYSGANVLTF. This sequence joins TRBV5-6 and TRBJ2-6; 8 bases match TRBD1. V was pared by 3 bases and J by 0 bases, with 8 bases of the junction left unmatched. CDR1 SGHDT and CDR2 YYEEEE come from the germline V gene. This CDR3 spans 18 amino acids.

The chain combines TRBV6-5 with TRBJ2-1; 8 bases are a match to TRBD2. The V segment lost 8 bases and the J segment 7 bases; nucleotides outside the gene matches: 10. Germline V gene lookup returns CDR1 MNHEY and CDR2 SVGAGI. This CDR3 has 14 amino acids. CDR3 loop: CASGREGVFNEQFF. The DNA of the CDR3 is TGTGCCAGCGGTCGGGAGGGGGTTTTTAATGAGCAGTTCTTC.

V usage is TRBV2 and J usage is TRBJ2-5; 8 nucleotides match TRBD1. Germline V gene data show CDR1 as SNHLY and CDR2 as FYNNEI. With 10 bases clipped from V and 5 bases from J, the junction kept 9 bases outside the gene matches. CDR3 length: 13 residues. Here the CDR3 reads CAIHAYRGETQYF. CDR3 DNA: TGTGCCATCCACGCCTACAGGGGGGAGACCCAGTACTTC.